This entry lists 10 T cell receptor beta chains sequenced from one sample in a study of shared clonotypes between healthy human individuals. TCRdb's copy holds only in-frame clones and misses some; the assay was immunoSEQ multiplex PCR. The sample holds some 900,000 clones, approximately 76% seen once. The specimen sequenced was memory CD4+ T cells sorted from blood. The sample's subset: CD45RA-negative fraction. Receptor source: a man aged 18 to 29 in good health.

This clone has only a few counts. The sample holds other DNA sequences that translate to the same CDR3. The chain combines TRBV30 with TRBJ1-1, with D tentatively TRBD1 (5 bases). CDR1 is GTSNPN, CDR2 SVGIG, per germline (reference sequence). V was cut by 0 bases and J by 2 bases, with 7 bases left in between. The CDR3 sequence is 13 residues long. The chain's CDR3 is CAWSVQENTEAFF. CDR3 in DNA: TGTGCCTGGAGTGTACAGGAAAACACTGAAGCTTTCTTT.

This clone has a handful of counts. The chain has TRBV28 and TRBJ1-2; TRBD1 might be the D (6 bases). V dropped 6 bases and J dropped 6 bases, with 17 bases sitting between them. The V gene's germline CDR1 is MDHEN and CDR2 SYDVKM. This CDR3 is built from 14 residues. The CDR3 loop is CASRPGQLLNGYTF. CDR3 DNA: TGTGCCAGCAGACCAGGACAGCTCCTTAATGGCTACACCTTC.

Turning to this clone: It differs at one base from a far larger clone, so likely a read error. Other nucleotide sequences from this sample produce the same CDR3. This chain uses TRBV18 with TRBJ1-5; 7 positions agree with TRBD1. The CDR3 covers 14 residues. J lost 4 bases, V lost 3 bases, and 3 bases had no gene match. Germline assignment: CDR1 KGHSH and CDR2 LQKENI. CDR3 coding DNA: TGTGCCAGCTCACCGGGACAGCCTAATCAGCCCCAGCATTTT. This sequence encodes CASSPGQPNQPQHF.

The chain is built from TRBV4-3 and TRBJ2-4; D is unresolved. Germline V lookup: CDR1 LGHNA, CDR2 YSLEER. Trimming pared 0 bases from V and 6 bases from J, leaving 9 bases between. The CDR3 has 14 residues. CDR3 loop: CASSQETAVNIQYF. In DNA form, the CDR3 reads TGCGCCAGCAGCCAAGAAACGGCAGTAAACATTCAGTACTTC.

A word on this clone: The same CDR3 can be traced to other DNA sequences in this sample. The V call is TRBV7-2, the J call TRBJ1-2; TRBD1 matches 7 bases. The CDR3 covers 13 residues. Losses at the gene ends were 1 base for V and 5 bases for J; bases not matched to a gene: 1. Per the germline V gene, CDR1 is SGHTA and CDR2 is FQGNSA. DNA of the CDR3: TGTGCCAGCAGCTTAGAACAGGGGTATGGCTACACCTTC. This gives the protein CASSLEQGYGYTF.

The chain uses TRBV10-1 and TRBJ1-2; 7 bases match TRBD1. The junction had 15 bases not matched to a gene; V was cut back by 9 bases and J by 2 bases. Germline CDR1 WNHNN, CDR2 SYGVQD (reference sequence). The CDR3 runs 16 residues. Here the CDR3 DNA reads TGCGCCAGGGTAATCCTTTCGGACAGGATAAACTATGGCTACACCTTC. Its translation is CARVILSDRINYGYTF.

Note on this clone: A junction boundary mismatches the germline segment, possibly from a read error. The gene calls are TRBV7-7 and TRBJ2-1; 8 positions agree with TRBD2. There are 15 residues in the CDR3. Germline V gene lookup returns CDR1 SSHAT and CDR2 FNYEAQ (reference sequence). For the CDR3, the DNA is TGTGCTAGCAGCTCCACGGGGGGGTCCTACAATGAGCAGTTCTTC. Residues: CASSSTGGSYNEQFF. Looking up the rest from reference TRBV7-7 and TRBJ2-1 gives the full variable domain: GAGVSQSPRYKVTKRGQDVTLRCDPISSHATLYWYQQALGQGPEFLTYFNYEAQPDKSGLPSDRFSAERPEGSISTLTIQRTEQRDSAMYRCASSSTGGSYNEQFFGPGTRLTVL.

This chain uses TRBV9 with TRBJ1-3; 8 bases are a match to TRBD1. CDR1 is SGDLS and CDR2 is YYNGEE in the germline V gene. CDR3 length: 17 amino acids. J lost 0 bases, V lost 3 bases, and 8 bases had no gene match. CDR3 DNA sequence: TGTGCCAGCAGCGAGGGGGACAGGCTGAGCTCTGGAAACACCATATATTTT. It yields the protein CASSEGDRLSSGNTIYF.

The chain couples TRBV6-5 to TRBJ1-1, with D hard to call. This CDR3 comprises 12 residues. Germline CDR1 is MNHEY and CDR2 is SVGAGI. V was shortened by 8 bases and J by 3 bases, with 10 bases between the two germline ends. The CDR3 protein is CASGRWDTEAFF. The CDR3 region has the DNA TGTGCCAGCGGCCGCTGGGACACTGAAGCTTTCTTT.

The V and J genes are TRBV7-2 and TRBJ1-4; 9 bases are a match to TRBD1. This CDR3 is 15 amino acids long. Germline V CDR1 and CDR2: SGHTA, FQGNSA. V lost 1 base, J lost 5 bases, and 2 bases stayed unmatched. CDR3 sequence: CASSLGTGENEKLFF. The CDR3 nucleotides are TGTGCCAGCAGCTTAGGGACAGGGGAGAATGAAAAACTGTTTTTT.